The clone carrying this TCR beta chain has only a few counts. Its antigen remains unknown. Unique molecular identifiers were built into the TCRbeta library. TCRdb processed the PCR reads anew with MiXCR; each CDR3 protein has one entry. The data show just over 950,000 distinct CDR3 sequences, less than 30% seen once. The data belong to a study of T-cell reconstitution after alpha-beta-depleted transplantation in children. General study findings and limits: At one year after transplant, newly produced T cells mostly accounted for T-cell counts and diversity.

The junction had 3 bases not matched to a gene; V was cut back by 2 bases and J by 6 bases. CDR1 KGHDR and CDR2 SFDVKD come from the germline V gene. This CDR3 has 15 residues. This chain connects TRBV24-1 to TRBJ2-1; 10 nucleotides align to TRBD1. The sample consisted of PBMCs, mostly from graft donor cells, taken 360 days after TCRalphabeta/CD19-depleted stem cell transplant. This sequence originates from a boy in the first two years of life who had a stem cell transplant for SCID, so the T cells may come from the graft donor. The chain's CDR3 is CATSDWDRGGNEQFF. The CDR3 DNA is TGTGCCACCAGTGATTGGGACAGGGGAGGCAATGAGCAGTTCTTC.